This TCR beta chain emerged from a study of OX40 agonist ivuxolimab in advanced cancers. For the study at large: People in dose escalation had one of these cancers: hepatocellular carcinoma, melanoma, renal cell or head and neck cancer. Study-wide points: Clonal expansion from baseline to week 6 occurred in both CD4+ and CD8+ T cells.

On this clone itself: As yet, its antigen is unknown. The sample carries other DNA sequences with the same CDR3.

The V gene's germline CDR1 is SGHAT and CDR2 FQNNGV. V dropped 1 base and J dropped 0 bases, with 3 bases sitting between them. This CDR3 is 14 amino acids long. Libraries were prepared by immunoSEQ multiplex PCR; TCRdb keeps only in-frame clonotypes and omits some of them. The data hold about 110,000 clones, with just over 90% observed a single time. The specimen comprised CD4+ or CD8+ T cells sorted from blood, sampled in a trial of the OX40 agonist ivuxolimab. The J gene is TRBJ2-2, the V gene TRBV11-2; D gene unclear. The origin of this receptor is an adult with an advanced solid tumor such as melanoma, head and neck, liver or kidney cancer. The CDR3 loop is CASSLGTNTGELFF. CDR3 coding DNA: TGTGCCAGCAGCTTAGGGACGAACACCGGGGAGCTGTTTTTT.